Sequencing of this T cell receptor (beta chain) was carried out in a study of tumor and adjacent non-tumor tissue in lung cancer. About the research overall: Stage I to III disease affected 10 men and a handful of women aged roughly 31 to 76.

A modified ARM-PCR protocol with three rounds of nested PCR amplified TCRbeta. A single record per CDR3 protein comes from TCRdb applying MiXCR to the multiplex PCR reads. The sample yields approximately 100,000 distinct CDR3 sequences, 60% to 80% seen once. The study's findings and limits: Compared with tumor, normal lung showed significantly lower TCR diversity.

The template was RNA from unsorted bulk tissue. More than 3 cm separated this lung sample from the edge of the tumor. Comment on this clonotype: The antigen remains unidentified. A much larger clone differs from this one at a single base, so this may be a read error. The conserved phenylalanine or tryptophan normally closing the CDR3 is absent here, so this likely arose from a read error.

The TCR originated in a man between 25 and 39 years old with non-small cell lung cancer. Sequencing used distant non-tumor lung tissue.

CDR3 protein: CASSRTDIYEQYS. CDR3 sequence (DNA): TGTGCCAGCAGCCGGACAGATATCTACGAGCAGTACTCC. The V gene is TRBV5-4, the J gene TRBJ2-7; D might be TRBD1 (6 bases). The germline V gene encodes CDR1 SGHNT and CDR2 YYREEE (reference sequence). The CDR3 has 13 amino acids. V was trimmed by 4 bases and J by 3 bases, leaving 11 bases between them.